One and the same sample provided the 32 T cell receptor beta chains below, sequenced in a study of somatic mutations in cytotoxic T cells in rheumatoid arthritis (dated by TCRdb to 2017 to 2019). The method was the immunoSEQ multiplex PCR assay. TCRdb re-hosts the immuneACCESS table, in-frame sequences only. Its copies lack some clones; in the studies checked, an unresolved V gene accounts for under half of them, and the cause for the rest is not known. This sample gives around 20,000 clones in total; about 65% of them show up just once. The ten largest clonotypes hold over 15% of the sample. The sample comprised CD8+ T cells sorted from blood. The receptors were sampled from an adult with rheumatoid arthritis.

This clone turned up a few times. The rearrangement uses TRBV5-6 and TRBJ2-7; weak D call: TRBD1 (5 bases). CDR1 is SGHDT and CDR2 is YYEEEE in the germline V gene. This CDR3 has 13 residues. With 0 bases removed from V and 3 bases from J, the gap between germline ends came to 7 bases. This CDR3 reads CASSLGQFYEQYF. The CDR3 DNA reads as TGTGCCAGCAGCTTGGGACAGTTCTACGAGCAGTACTTC.

This clone was seen only a few times. Other DNA sequences in the same sample also yield this CDR3. The rearrangement joins TRBV5-4 to TRBJ1-1, with 7 nucleotides matching TRBD1. In germline, CDR1 is SGHNT, CDR2 YYREEE (reference sequence). V lost 0 bases, J lost 2 bases, and 1 base stayed unmatched. The CDR3 extends over 14 amino acids. CDR3 residues: CASSLAGGNTEAFF. The CDR3 nucleotides are TGTGCCAGCAGCTTGGCAGGGGGTAACACTGAAGCTTTCTTT. Combining the CDR3 with reference TRBV5-4 and TRBJ1-1 gives the whole variable domain ETGVTQSPTHLIKTRGQQVTLRCSSQSGHNTVSWYQQALGQGPQFIFQYYREEENGRGNFPPRFSGLQFPNYSSELNVNALELDDSALYLCASSLAGGNTEAFFGQGTRLTVV.

The V gene is TRBV15, the J gene TRBJ1-1; 9 bases agree with TRBD1. Germline CDR1 LNHNV, CDR2 YYDKDF (reference sequence). Trimming at V came to 5 bases and at J to 1 base, leaving 11 bases not matched to a gene. The CDR3 extends over 17 amino acids. CDR3 sequence: CATSAPGTGFANTEAFF. The CDR3 nucleotides are TGTGCCACCAGCGCGCCCGGGACAGGGTTTGCGAACACTGAAGCTTTCTTT. Filled out from reference TRBV15 and TRBJ1-1, the complete variable domain reads DAMVIQNPRYQVTQFGKPVTLSCSQTLNHNVMYWYQQKSSQAPKLLFHYYDKDFNNEADTPDNFQSRRPNTSFCFLDIRSPGLGDTAMYLCATSAPGTGFANTEAFFGQGTRLTVV.

The chain uses TRBV25-1 and TRBJ2-2, with 9 bases identical to TRBD1. Germline trimming cut 2 bases from V and 5 bases from J; bases unmatched to any gene: 3. The CDR3 has 15 amino acids. CDR1 and CDR2 (germline): MGHDK, SYGVNS. This CDR3 is CASSEGGTGTGELFF. In nucleotides, the CDR3 is TGTGCCAGCAGTGAAGGGGGGACAGGGACCGGGGAGCTGTTTTTT.

V and J are TRBV7-9 and TRBJ2-7, with no clear D. Trimming stripped 5 bases from V and 6 bases from J, with 14 bases between. Germline CDR1 and CDR2: SEHNR and FQNEAQ (reference sequence). The CDR3 has 13 residues. The chain's CDR3 is CASSPPPGVEQYF. CDR3 DNA: TGTGCCAGCAGCCCTCCCCCCGGAGTCGAGCAGTACTTC. The full variable domain, completed using reference TRBV7-9 and TRBJ2-7, is DTGVSQNPRHKITKRGQNVTFRCDPISEHNRLYWYRQTLGQGPEFLTYFQNEAQLEKSRLLSDRFSAERPKGSFSTLEIQRTEQGDSAMYLCASSPPPGVEQYFGPGTRLTVT.

This chain's CDR3 is CASSYLAFTDTQYF. CDR3 in DNA: TGTGCCAGCAGTTACTTAGCGTTCACAGATACGCAGTATTTT. This chain links TRBV6-5 with TRBJ2-3; maybe TRBD2 (5 bases). The CDR3 runs to 14 residues. Trimming pared 1 base from V and 2 bases from J, leaving 7 bases between. The V gene's germline CDR1 is MNHEY and CDR2 SVGAGI.

The table lists this clone with a few counts. The rearrangement links TRBV10-2 to TRBJ2-7, with D unresolved. Per germline, CDR1 WSHSY and CDR2 SAAADI. V was trimmed by 8 bases and J by 9 bases, leaving 17 bases between them. CDR3 length: 12 amino acids. For the CDR3, the DNA is TGCGCCAGCTCGGAGACGGGCCCCGGGCAGTACTTC. It is translated as CASSETGPGQYF.

This chain links TRBV27 with TRBJ1-3; TRBD1 might be the D (6 bases). The CDR3 has 15 amino acids. The V end lost 6 bases, the J end lost 0 bases, and 12 bases lay between the germline ends. Germline V CDR1 and CDR2: MNHEY, SMNVEV (reference sequence). This CDR3 is CASSVKGGSGNTIYF. For the CDR3, the DNA is TGTGCCAGCAGCGTGAAGGGGGGCTCTGGAAACACCATATATTTT.

The J gene is TRBJ1-1, the V gene TRBV7-9; the D gene is possibly TRBD1 (5 bases). Germline CDR1 and CDR2: SEHNR and FQNEAQ (reference sequence). Trimming cost V 5 bases and J 7 bases, with 20 bases left between them. The CDR3 has 15 amino acids. The CDR3 DNA sequence: TGTGCCAGCAGCCCCCCCGGGGCGGCCGGGATTGAAGCTTTCTTT. Its translation is CASSPPGAAGIEAFF.

Only a few counts were recorded for this clone. The chain carries TRBV9 and TRBJ1-4, with D unresolved. CDR1 and CDR2 (germline): SGDLS, YYNGEE. Trimming removed 0 bases from V and 0 bases from J, with 9 bases in between. This CDR3 has 16 residues. In DNA, the CDR3 is TGTGCCAGCAGCGTAGAAGCGTTTCCAACTAATGAAAAACTGTTTTTT. This gives the protein CASSVEAFPTNEKLFF.

The chain couples TRBV2 to TRBJ2-1; the D gene is possibly TRBD2 (6 bases). The length of the CDR3 is 14 residues. Germline assignment: CDR1 SNHLY and CDR2 FYNNEI. Trimming took 3 bases from V and 4 from J, leaving 10 bases between them. Here the CDR3 reads CASSDPGTYNEQFF. The CDR3 bases are TGTGCCAGCAGTGATCCGGGGACTTACAATGAGCAGTTCTTC.

This clone was recorded once. This rearrangement joins TRBV7-9 to TRBJ2-7, with D perhaps given as TRBD1 or TRBD2 (5 bases each). CDR1 and CDR2 (germline): SEHNR, FQNEAQ (reference sequence). The CDR3 is 11 amino acids. V dropped 8 bases and J dropped 2 bases, with 7 bases sitting between them. In nucleotides, the CDR3 is TGTGCCAGCGGGGGACCCTACGAGCAGTACTTC. Amino acid sequence: CASGGPYEQYF.

This clone was recorded a few times. The chain links TRBV9 to TRBJ2-5; D perhaps matches TRBD2 (6 bases). The V gene's germline CDR1 is SGDLS and CDR2 YYNGEE. Between the trimmed V and J ends, which lost 4 bases and 1 base, there was a span of 14 bases. The CDR3 extends over 15 amino acids. The CDR3 is CASSTMAEGQETQYF. The CDR3 DNA sequence: TGTGCCAGCAGCACCATGGCGGAGGGCCAAGAGACCCAGTACTTC.

The chain recombines TRBV29-1 with TRBJ2-1; 11 bases align to TRBD1. V shed 6 bases, J shed 2 bases, and the junction held 3 bases outside the gene matches. CDR3 length: 14 residues. The germline V gene has CDR1 SQVTM and CDR2 ANQGSEA. CDR3 sequence reads: CSVWDRGTYNEQFF. The CDR3 DNA reads TGCAGCGTGTGGGACAGGGGGACCTACAATGAGCAGTTCTTC.

V gene TRBV30 combines with J gene TRBJ2-7, with a weak D call TRBD2 (5 bases). Trimming removed 4 bases from V and 2 bases from J, with 15 bases in between. The CDR3 has 14 residues. The germline V gene has CDR1 GTSNPN and CDR2 SVGIG (reference sequence). The CDR3 here is CAWTRRERAYEQYF. The CDR3 bases are TGTGCCTGGACCCGCAGAGAGAGGGCCTACGAGCAGTACTTC.

V usage is TRBV2 and J usage is TRBJ2-4, with D perhaps TRBD2 (6 bases). In germline, CDR1 is SNHLY, CDR2 FYNNEI. Between the trimmed V and J ends, which lost 5 bases and 5 bases, there was a span of 10 bases. The CDR3 runs to 13 residues. The CDR3 nucleotides are TGTGCCAGCAGTCCGGGACTGGAAAACATTCAGTACTTC. Protein sequence: CASSPGLENIQYF. Full variable domain (missing parts from reference TRBV2 and TRBJ2-4): EPEVTQTPSHQVTQMGQEVILRCVPISNHLYFYWYRQILGQKVEFLVSFYNNEISEKSEIFDDQFSVERPDGSNFTLKIRSTKLEDSAMYFCASSPGLENIQYFGAGTRLSVL.

V is TRBV4-3 and J is TRBJ1-1, with D uncertain. Trimming cost V 0 bases and J 0 bases, with 5 bases left between them. This CDR3 contains 14 residues. The V gene's germline CDR1 is LGHNA and CDR2 YSLEER. CDR3 loop: CASSQDRVNTEAFF. As DNA, the CDR3 is TGCGCCAGCAGCCAAGACAGAGTGAACACTGAAGCTTTCTTT.

V gene TRBV19 combines with J gene TRBJ2-1, with D possibly matching TRBD2 (6 bases). CDR3 length equals 16 residues. Germline V gives CDR1 LNHDA, CDR2 SQIVND (reference sequence). V was trimmed by 8 bases and J by 0 bases, leaving 17 bases between them. The DNA of the CDR3 is TGTGCCAGTCGGGACTTCCACGCCGGCTCCTACAATGAGCAGTTCTTC. This sequence encodes CASRDFHAGSYNEQFF.

The genes are TRBV15 and TRBJ2-3, with D uncertain. This CDR3 region has 13 residues. Germline V CDR1 and CDR2: LNHNV, YYDKDF (reference sequence). Trimming took off 3 bases at V and 5 bases at J, with 9 bases between the two ends. Here the CDR3 DNA reads TGTGCCACCAGCAGTCCTTCTTTAGATACGCAGTATTTT. Amino acid sequence: CATSSPSLDTQYF.

This sequence joins TRBV14 and TRBJ2-5; D unresolved. The CDR3 contains 14 residues. The germline V gene encodes CDR1 SGHDN and CDR2 FVKESK. V lost 0 bases and J lost 7, with 12 bases in between. CDR3 protein: CASSQEQKPGTQYF. The CDR3 DNA follows: TGTGCCAGCAGCCAAGAGCAAAAACCCGGGACCCAGTACTTC.

This clone was seen only a few times. The chain couples TRBV7-9 to TRBJ1-5; maybe TRBD1 (5 bases). This CDR3 region has 14 residues. The V end was cut by 3 bases, the J end by 5 bases, with 11 bases between. Per the germline V gene, CDR1 is SEHNR and CDR2 is FQNEAQ (reference sequence). The CDR3 DNA follows: TGTGCCAGCAGCTTCCTAGGGGAGGATCAGCCCCAGCATTTT. Translation: CASSFLGEDQPQHF. The whole variable domain, filled in from reference TRBV7-9 and TRBJ1-5, reads DTGVSQNPRHKITKRGQNVTFRCDPISEHNRLYWYRQTLGQGPEFLTYFQNEAQLEKSRLLSDRFSAERPKGSFSTLEIQRTEQGDSAMYLCASSFLGEDQPQHFGDGTRLSIL.

The chain joins TRBV28 to TRBJ2-2; 10 positions match TRBD2. With 6 bases clipped from V and 5 bases from J, the junction kept 9 bases outside the gene matches. The CDR3 loop spans 16 amino acids. Germline V gives CDR1 MDHEN, CDR2 SYDVKM. CDR3 bases: TGTGCCAGCAGCTTCCTTAGCGGGGGGCGAACCGGGGAGCTGTTTTTT. Translation: CASSFLSGGRTGELFF.

This CDR3 is CASSSAQGFYGYTF. In DNA form, the CDR3 reads TGTGCCAGCAGCTCAGCACAGGGGTTCTATGGCTACACCTTC. The chain combines TRBV7-6 with TRBJ1-2, with 7 bases identical to TRBD1. V lost 4 bases and J lost 4; bases outside the gene matches: 6. Germline CDR1 SGHVS, CDR2 FNYEAQ. The CDR3 covers 14 residues.

The V gene is TRBV27, the J gene TRBJ1-5; a possible D gene is TRBD1 (6 bases). V was shortened by 6 bases and J by 4 bases, with 13 bases between the two germline ends. This CDR3 region has 14 residues. Germline V gene data show CDR1 as MNHEY and CDR2 as SMNVEV (reference sequence). As DNA, the CDR3 is TGTGCCAGCAGCCTGAGGGGGGCGAATCAGCCCCAGCATTTT. Encoded protein: CASSLRGANQPQHF.

The chain combines TRBV4-2 with TRBJ2-3; 14 bases line up with TRBD2. The CDR3 is made up of 18 amino acids. The V gene's germline CDR1 is LGHNA and CDR2 YNFKEQ. Losses at the gene ends were 3 bases for V and 6 bases for J; bases not matched to a gene: 11. The CDR3 reads CASSQVGTSGGGGDTQYF. CDR3 DNA sequence: TGTGCCAGCAGCCAGGTCGGGACTAGCGGGGGCGGGGGGGATACGCAGTATTTT.

The gene calls are TRBV18 and TRBJ2-3; D is undetermined. CDR1 is KGHSH, CDR2 LQKENI, per germline. This CDR3 contains 14 residues. Between the trimmed V and J ends, which lost 3 bases and 2 bases, there was a span of 9 bases. The CDR3 nucleotides are TGTGCCAGCTCACCTCCATCCGACACAGATACGCAGTATTTT. Translated, it gives CASSPPSDTDTQYF.

This sequence joins TRBV7-2 and TRBJ2-5; D is perhaps TRBD2 (6 bases). V was shortened by 1 base and J by 3 bases, with 15 bases between the two germline ends. In germline, CDR1 is SGHTA, CDR2 FQGNSA. CDR3 length: 16 amino acids. Here the CDR3 DNA reads TGTGCCAGCAGCTTAGACGGGTTGTCGGGGGAAGAGACCCAGTACTTC. Encoded protein: CASSLDGLSGEETQYF.

The rearrangement links TRBV27 to TRBJ2-7, with 9 bases lining up with TRBD1. Germline-derived CDR1 and CDR2 are MNHEY and SMNVEV (reference sequence). V lost 7 bases and J lost 6; bases outside the gene matches: 10. The CDR3 loop spans 14 amino acids. The CDR3 here is CASTRTGGIGEQYF. The DNA for the CDR3 is TGTGCCAGCACTAGAACAGGGGGCATTGGCGAGCAGTACTTC.

This chain joins TRBV7-9 and TRBJ1-1, with D unresolved. The V and J ends lost 1 base and 7 bases respectively, with 10 bases between them. CDR1 and CDR2 (germline): SEHNR, FQNEAQ (reference sequence). The CDR3 is 13 residues long. In DNA form, the CDR3 reads TGTGCCAGCAGCTTAGTGTCCGGGGATGAAGCTTTCTTT. It yields the protein CASSLVSGDEAFF.

The rearrangement links TRBV27 to TRBJ1-5, with D tentatively TRBD1 (5 bases). Germline lookup yields CDR1 MNHEY and CDR2 SMNVEV (reference sequence). The CDR3 extends over 13 amino acids. V was shortened by 2 bases and J by 5 bases, with 7 bases between the two germline ends. The CDR3 spells CASSLLGHQPQHF. The CDR3 DNA follows: TGTGCCAGCAGTTTACTGGGGCATCAGCCCCAGCATTTT.

The chain recombines TRBV7-8 with TRBJ2-7; a weak D match, TRBD2 (5 bases). The length of the CDR3 is 15 residues. Germline CDR1 SGHVS, CDR2 FQNEAQ. The germline V and J ends were trimmed by 1 base and 3 bases, with 13 bases remaining between them. CDR3 amino acids: CASSLVEGLDYEQYF. CDR3 in DNA: TGTGCCAGCAGCTTAGTCGAGGGTTTGGACTACGAGCAGTACTTC.

This chain connects TRBV5-4 to TRBJ1-1; D is ambiguous. This CDR3 comprises 14 residues. Trimming cost V 0 bases and J 1 base, with 7 bases left between them. Germline V CDR1 and CDR2: SGHNT, YYREEE (reference sequence). DNA of the CDR3: TGTGCCAGCAGCTTGGGAACGGAGAACACTGAAGCTTTCTTT. It is translated as CASSLGTENTEAFF. Full variable domain (missing parts from reference TRBV5-4 and TRBJ1-1): ETGVTQSPTHLIKTRGQQVTLRCSSQSGHNTVSWYQQALGQGPQFIFQYYREEENGRGNFPPRFSGLQFPNYSSELNVNALELDDSALYLCASSLGTENTEAFFGQGTRLTVV.